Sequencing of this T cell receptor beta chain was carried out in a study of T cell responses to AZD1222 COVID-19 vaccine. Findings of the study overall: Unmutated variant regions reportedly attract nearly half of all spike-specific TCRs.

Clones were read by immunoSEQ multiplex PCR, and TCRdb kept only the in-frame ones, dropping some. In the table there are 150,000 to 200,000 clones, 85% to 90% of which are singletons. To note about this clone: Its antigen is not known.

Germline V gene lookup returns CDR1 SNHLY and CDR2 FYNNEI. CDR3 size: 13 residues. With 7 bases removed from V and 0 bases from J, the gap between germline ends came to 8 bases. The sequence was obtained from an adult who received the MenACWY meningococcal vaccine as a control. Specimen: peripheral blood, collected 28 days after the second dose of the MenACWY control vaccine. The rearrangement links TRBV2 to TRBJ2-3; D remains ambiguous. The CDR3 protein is CASNQDSTDTQYF. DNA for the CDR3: TGTGCCAGCAACCAGGACAGCACAGATACGCAGTATTTT.